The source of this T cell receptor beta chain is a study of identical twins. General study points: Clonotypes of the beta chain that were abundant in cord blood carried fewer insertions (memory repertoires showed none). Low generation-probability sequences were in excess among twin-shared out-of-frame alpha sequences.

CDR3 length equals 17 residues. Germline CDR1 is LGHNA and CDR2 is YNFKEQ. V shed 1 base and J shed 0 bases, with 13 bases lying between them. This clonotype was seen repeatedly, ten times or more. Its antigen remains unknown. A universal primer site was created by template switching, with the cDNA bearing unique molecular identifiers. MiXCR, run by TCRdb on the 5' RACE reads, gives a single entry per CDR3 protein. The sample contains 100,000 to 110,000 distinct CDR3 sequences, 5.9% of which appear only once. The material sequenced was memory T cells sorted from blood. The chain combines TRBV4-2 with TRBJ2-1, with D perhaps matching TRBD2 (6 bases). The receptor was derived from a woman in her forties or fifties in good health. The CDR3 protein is CASSQGALGGSYNEQFF. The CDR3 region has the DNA TGTGCCAGCAGCCAAGGGGCCCTGGGGGGCTCCTACAATGAGCAGTTCTTC.